This record looks at one T cell receptor (beta chain) sequence and its context. No cognate antigen has been identified for it. Base-call qualities are not available, and no considerably larger clone is one nucleotide away. The donors were healthy, HIV-negative adults with no recently reported acute infections or vaccinations. All donors were Caucasian adults living in Nashville, Tennessee, USA. CD4+ T cells were enriched by magnetic negative selection; naive cells were then positively selected on CD45RA, and the negative fraction formed the memory subset. Blood was obtained by leukapheresis, after which PBMCs were separated by Ficoll-Histopaque density gradient centrifugation and cryopreserved in liquid nitrogen vapor phase. Analytical flow cytometry was used to check the purity and quantity of every magnetically sorted T cell population. Genomic DNA was isolated from every sorted fraction and measured by UV absorbance on a Nanodrop 2000c.

TCR CDR3 regions were amplified from genomic DNA by multiplex PCR using the deep immunoSEQ assay. For each cell subset, the extracted genomic DNA was distributed evenly across all wells of several immunoSEQ 96-well plates, and each plate served as one replicate. Each replicate PCR for sorted subsets received 200 ng genomic DNA, equal to tens of thousands of T cell genomes. Purified libraries were quantified with a Qubit 3.0 fluorometer, sized on a Bioanalyzer 2100, and re-quantified with the KAPA Library Quantification kit. Each immunoSEQ 96-well plate was sequenced on its own single-read 150-cycle Illumina NextSeq 550 flow cell. In the source study's methods: Because the immunoSEQ output held only junctional sequences and lacked quality scores, the filtering could not match the filtering applied to full-length reads. Sequences were annotated with PyIR, a Python wrapper for IgBLAST v1.9, using IMGT germline references to assign V/J genes and CDR3. Reads with weak V/J assignments (E-value above 1e-6), missing CDR3, stop codons, out-of-frame junctions, or ambiguous translated residues were removed. A V3J clonotype was defined by an identical inferred V gene, J gene, and CDR3 amino acid sequence. To compute the percentage overlap between repertoires, the number of shared unique clonotypes was divided by the size of the smaller repertoire. Repertoire richness was assessed with RTK rarefaction, the Chao1 estimator, and Recon v2.1 estimates of unobserved clonotypes. For all TCRbeta clonotypes obtained by the gDNA method from a few donors, generation probabilities were computed with OLGA. This immuneACCESS table, as held by TCRdb, lists in-frame sequences with V and J called but not all clones. Of the missing ones, under half trace to an unresolved V gene in checked studies; the others have no known cause. V, J and clone size were drawn from that table, and D and trimming were deduced from the DNA. The sample table holds hundreds of thousands of clones, of which 95% to 98% were seen once. The biggest ten clones account for approximately 0.057% of the sample.

After removal of 8 bases from V and 5 bases from J, the junction retains 12 bases not matched to a gene. The cysteine opens and the phenylalanine closes a CDR3 of 15 amino acids. Only the CDR3 DNA stays, 45 bases, in frame from base 1. As encoded in the germline V gene, CDR1 is SNHLY while CDR2 is FYNNEI. This entry comes from a study of shared clonotypes between healthy human individuals (dated by TCRdb to between 2020 and 2021). Notes on the research overall: The cohort included a few men and two women between 18 and 49 years of age. Each donor's leukapheresis produced roughly between roughly 0.85 and 9 billion PBMCs. Libraries were prepared and TCR repertoires were sequenced by different laboratories using diverse techniques, in order to increase sequencing depth and limit assay-specific biases. For each donor, CD4 naive and CD4 memory were each run on three plates, CD8 naive on two plates, and CD8 memory on one plate. The study deeply sequenced blood TCR repertoires of about five healthy adults to estimate repertoire size and the extent of clonotype sharing between individuals.

The paper as a whole reports these results and caveats: Approximately 4.8% of naive CD4, around 4% of naive CD8, approximately 2.2% of memory CD4, and more than 0.35% of memory CD8 clonotypes were shared across several donors. Pairwise subsampling led to the expectation that sequencing depth would affect the degree of clonotype sharing among donors. Larger estimated clonotype richness was generally found for naive subsets than for memory subsets. Sampling was limited to blood, and TCR repertoires in tissue likely differ from TCR repertoires in blood. Because the study included only a small number of donors, the genetic and exposure-history diversity represented was limited. Rarefaction of sorted-subset datasets indicated incomplete sequencing despite the large sequencing depth. Compared with non-shared clonotypes, clonotypes shared by all four sorted-subset donors had higher generation probabilities.

Sequenced input: naive CD4+ T cells sorted from blood. This specimen's cell subset or site label, per the study, means: CD45RA+ positively selected. In this chain, TRBV2 is recombined with TRBJ2-3; 8 junctional bases match TRBD2. This clonotype was obtained from a woman aged 25 to 39 in good health. The DNA sequence is given as TGTGCCAGCTACGGAGGAGCGGGAGTAATAGATACGCAGTATTTT. It translates as CASYGGAGVIDTQYF.